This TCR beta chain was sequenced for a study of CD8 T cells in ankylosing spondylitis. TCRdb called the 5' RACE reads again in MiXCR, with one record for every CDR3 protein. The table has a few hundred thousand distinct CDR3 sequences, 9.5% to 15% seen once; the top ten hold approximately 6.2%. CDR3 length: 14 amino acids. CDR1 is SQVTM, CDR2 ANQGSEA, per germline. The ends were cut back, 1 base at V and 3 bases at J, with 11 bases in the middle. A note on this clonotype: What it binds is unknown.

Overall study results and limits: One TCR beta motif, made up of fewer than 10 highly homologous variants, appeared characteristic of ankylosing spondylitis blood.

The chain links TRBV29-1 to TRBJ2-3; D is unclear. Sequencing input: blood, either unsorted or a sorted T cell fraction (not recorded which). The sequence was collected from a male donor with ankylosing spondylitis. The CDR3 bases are TGCAGCGTTGAAGGGGCCTGGCAAACAGATACGCAGTATTTT. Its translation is CSVEGAWQTDTQYF.